This T cell receptor beta chain was identified during a study of shared clonotypes between healthy human individuals. General observations from the study: The generation probabilities recorded for non-shared clonotypes fell below those of clonotypes shared by all four donors.

Deep-level assay runs were performed. The repertoire was sequenced with immunoSEQ multiplex PCR; TCRdb's copy has only in-frame clones and lacks some. The sample contains 950,000 to 1,100,000 clones, more than 75% of which appear only once. To note about this clone: The antigen is unknown.

Germline CDR1 SGDLS, CDR2 YYNGEE. J gave up 11 bases and V 3 bases, and 10 bases lay outside the gene matches. The CDR3 totals 14 residues. The clonotype originates from a young man in good health. Some clones in this sample may be carry-over from other donors' samples. Specimen: memory CD4+ T cells from PBMCs. The subset was: CD45RA-negative fraction. The chain has TRBV9 and TRBJ2-5; 10 nucleotides agree with TRBD2. The CDR3 region has the DNA TGTGCCAGCAGCGAAGTAGCGGGAGGCGGAGAGCAGTACTTC. It is translated as CASSEVAGGGEQYF.